This paragraph covers one T cell receptor beta chain sequence. Sequencing was performed with immunoSEQ multiplex PCR; in TCRdb, only in-frame clones are kept and a portion is missing. The table includes roughly 120,000 clones, roughly 89% detected once. The V gene lost 5 bases and the J gene lost 6 bases, with 11 bases spanning the gap. CDR3 length: 13 amino acids. Germline-derived CDR1 and CDR2 are MNHNY and SVGAGI (reference sequence). This record comes from a study of blood T cell repertoires in COVID-19. This clonotype originated in a woman between 50 and 59 years old with acute or convalescent COVID-19. This chain joins TRBV6-6 and TRBJ1-3; D remains unclear. Sequencing input: peripheral blood. CDR3 coding DNA: TGTGCCAGCAGTGTCGGGGAGGCAAACACCATATATTTT. Translating it yields CASSVGEANTIYF.